These 20 T cell receptor beta chains originate from one sample sequenced in a study of shared clonotypes between healthy human individuals. Data came from immunoSEQ multiplex PCR; TCRdb stores just in-frame clones and leaves some out. Of fewer than 1.4 million clones detected, approximately 78% appear once; the ten largest clones hold 0.5% to 0.65%. Sequenced: memory CD4+ T cells from PBMCs. Subset given: CD45RA-negative fraction. The receptors come from a man between 18 and 29 years old in good health. Some clones in this sample may be carry-over from other donors' samples.

The V gene is TRBV19, the J gene TRBJ1-2, with D maybe TRBD1 (5 bases). Germline CDR1 is LNHDA and CDR2 is SQIVND (reference sequence). V lost 7 bases, J lost 3 bases, and 9 bases lay in between. The CDR3 runs 12 residues. The CDR3 reads CASNRDDYGYTF. CDR3 sequence (DNA): TGTGCCAGTAATCGGGACGACTATGGCTACACCTTC.

The chain couples TRBV25-1 to TRBJ2-1, with TRBD1 as a possible D gene (5 bases). The ends were cut back, 5 bases at V and 4 bases at J, with 15 bases in the middle. CDR1 is MGHDK and CDR2 is SYGVNS in the germline V gene. The CDR3 loop spans 15 amino acids. The CDR3 DNA follows: TGTGCCAGCAGTCCGTACAGGACACTTTACAATGAGCAGTTCTTC. The encoded protein is CASSPYRTLYNEQFF.

As to this clone: In the same sample, other DNA sequences code for this CDR3. V gene TRBV5-1 combines with J gene TRBJ2-5, with 7 positions matching TRBD1. The V segment lost 0 bases and the J segment 2 bases; nucleotides outside the gene matches: 4. This CDR3 has 15 amino acids. Germline CDR1 and CDR2: SGHRS and YFSETQ. CDR3 DNA sequence: TGCGCCAGCAGCTTGGGGGGACAGCCGCAAGAGACCCAGTACTTC. Translating gives CASSLGGQPQETQYF. Based on the CDR3 plus reference TRBV5-1 and TRBJ2-5, the full variable domain is KAGVTQTPRYLIKTRGQQVTLSCSPISGHRSVSWYQQTPGQGLQFLFEYFSETQRNKGNFPGRFSGRQFSNSRSEMNVSTLELGDSALYLCASSLGGQPQETQYFGPGTRLLVL.

This clone showed up just a few times. The chain links TRBV7-2 to TRBJ2-7; TRBD2 matches 8 bases. The CDR3 runs to 16 residues. Germline lookup yields CDR1 SGHTA and CDR2 FQGNSA. Trimming removed 5 bases from V and 0 bases from J; junction bases left unmatched: 9. As DNA, the CDR3 is TGTGCCAGCAGCCCACCAAACGGGAGGGCCTCCTACGAGCAGTACTTC. This sequence encodes CASSPPNGRASYEQYF. The full variable domain, with the rest looked up from reference TRBV7-2 and TRBJ2-7, is GAGVSQSPSNKVTEKGKDVELRCDPISGHTALYWYRQSLGQGLEFLIYFQGNSAPDKSGLPSDRFSAERTGGSVSTLTIQRTQQEDSAVYLCASSPPNGRASYEQYFGPGTRLTVT.

This clone was picked up a small number of times. The gene calls are TRBV5-5 and TRBJ2-7; D assignment may be TRBD1 or TRBD2 (6 bases each). The germline gives CDR1 SGHKS, CDR2 YYEKEE (reference sequence). The CDR3 runs to 16 residues. The V end was cut by 6 bases, the J end by 6 bases, with 25 bases between. Here the CDR3 DNA reads TGTGCCAGCAACTTCGGCGGGGTCAGGGGTGCCCTCGAGCAGTACTTC. Translated: CASNFGGVRGALEQYF.

V is TRBV15 and J is TRBJ2-7, with 7 positions matching TRBD2. V shed 3 bases and J 1 base; nucleotides not matched to a gene: 12. CDR1 is LNHNV, CDR2 YYDKDF, per germline (reference sequence). The CDR3 runs to 17 residues. In DNA form, the CDR3 reads TGTGCCACCAGCAGGGACTTGGCGGGAGACGGGTCCTACGAGCAGTACTTC. This sequence encodes CATSRDLAGDGSYEQYF.

V and J are TRBV7-6 and TRBJ1-1; D call uncertain. The CDR3 sequence is 13 residues long. CDR1 is SGHVS, CDR2 FNYEAQ, per germline. V was shortened by 5 bases and J by 0 bases, with 7 bases between the two germline ends. CDR3 region: CASSADLNTEAFF. CDR3 bases: TGTGCCAGCAGCGCGGATCTGAACACTGAAGCTTTCTTT.

About this clone: This may be a read error: a much more frequent sequence differs by one nucleotide. Other DNA sequences in the sample encode the same CDR3. This rearrangement joins TRBV7-9 to TRBJ1-1; 7 nucleotides align to TRBD1. The CDR3 totals 13 residues. Germline-derived CDR1 and CDR2 are SEHNR and FQNEAQ (reference sequence). The V segment lost 5 bases and the J segment 3 bases; nucleotides outside the gene matches: 3. As DNA, the CDR3 is TGTGCCAGCAGCATCACAGGGGACACTGAAGCTTTCTTT. Its translation is CASSITGDTEAFF. The entire variable domain, with the rest obtained from reference TRBV7-9 and TRBJ1-1, is as follows: DTGVSQNPRHKITKRGQNVTFRCDPISEHNRLYWYRQTLGQGPEFLTYFQNEAQLEKSRLLSDRFSAERPKGSFSTLEIQRTEQGDSAMYLCASSITGDTEAFFGQGTRLTVV.

In nucleotides, the CDR3 is TGTGCCAGTACGCGGGAGAGGGGCACAGATACGCAGTATTTT. It yields the protein CASTRERGTDTQYF. The rearrangement uses TRBV19 and TRBJ2-3; 7 bases line up with TRBD2. This CDR3 comprises 14 residues. Unmatched junction bases numbered 5, after V lost 7 bases and J lost 1 base. Germline loops: CDR1 LNHDA, CDR2 SQIVND (reference sequence).

This clone was counted ten times or more. In the same sample, other DNA sequences code for this CDR3. The rearrangement joins TRBV7-8 to TRBJ1-5; D unresolved. Looked up from germline, CDR1 is SGHVS and CDR2 is FQNEAQ. The CDR3 consists of 12 residues. V gave up 5 bases and J gave up 4 bases, with 6 bases separating them. The CDR3 protein is CASSPSNQPQHF. CDR3 nucleotide sequence: TGTGCCAGCAGCCCATCGAATCAGCCCCAGCATTTT. Full variable domain (missing parts from reference TRBV7-8 and TRBJ1-5): GAGVSQSPRYKVAKRGQDVALRCDPISGHVSLFWYQQALGQGPEFLTYFQNEAQLDKSGLPSDRFFAERPEGSVSTLKIQRTQQEDSAVYLCASSPSNQPQHFGDGTRLSIL.

This sequence joins TRBV2 and TRBJ1-2; D is unclear. The CDR3 runs to 15 residues. Germline CDR1 SNHLY, CDR2 FYNNEI. Trimming pared 1 base from V and 6 bases from J, leaving 15 bases between. CDR3 sequence: CASSEVRAVSNGYTF. In DNA form, the CDR3 reads TGTGCCAGCAGTGAAGTTCGGGCAGTCTCGAATGGCTACACCTTC.

The rearrangement uses TRBV7-2 and TRBJ2-7; TRBD1 matches at 10 bases. The CDR3 covers 14 residues. J was trimmed by 2 bases and V by 8 bases; bases with no gene match: 6. CDR1 and CDR2 from the germline V gene are SGHTA and FQGNSA. CDR3 nucleotide sequence: TGTGCCAGCGGCCCCGGGACAGGGGCCTACGAGCAGTACTTC. Its translation is CASGPGTGAYEQYF.

The rearrangement uses TRBV27 and TRBJ2-1, with 11 bases aligning to TRBD2. CDR3 length: 13 amino acids. The V and J ends lost 4 bases and 10 bases, in that order; junction bases with no gene match: 3. Looked up from germline, CDR1 is MNHEY and CDR2 is SMNVEV (reference sequence). CDR3 residues: CASSSRLAGEQFF. CDR3 nucleotides: TGTGCCAGCAGTTCGCGACTAGCGGGAGAGCAGTTCTTC.

A few counts support this clone. V usage is TRBV9 and J usage is TRBJ2-1, with unresolved D. Germline V gene lookup returns CDR1 SGDLS and CDR2 YYNGEE. Trimming left V 0 bases short and J 9 bases short, with 7 bases between. This CDR3 has 12 amino acids. The CDR3 DNA sequence: TGTGCCAGCAGCGTAGCTCTCAGTGAGCAGTTCTTC. Its protein product is CASSVALSEQFF. The full variable domain, rest sourced from reference TRBV9 and TRBJ2-1, is DSGVTQTPKHLITATGQRVTLRCSPRSGDLSVYWYQQSLDQGLQFLIQYYNGEERAKGNILERFSAQQFPDLHSELNLSSLELGDSALYFCASSVALSEQFFGPGTRLTVL.

The V and J genes are TRBV10-3 and TRBJ2-3; D is unclear. The germline V and J ends were trimmed by 5 bases and 8 bases, with 8 bases remaining between them. Per germline, CDR1 ENHRY and CDR2 SYGVKD. This CDR3 comprises 11 residues. CDR3 in amino acids: CAISTWGTQYF. The CDR3 nucleotides read TGTGCCATCAGTACCTGGGGTACGCAGTATTTT.

As concerns this clone: Other nucleotide sequences from this sample produce the same CDR3. This chain uses TRBV5-1 with TRBJ2-1; D is unclear. The germline V gene encodes CDR1 SGHRS and CDR2 YFSETQ. This CDR3 has 15 residues. V dropped 2 bases and J dropped 0 bases, with 9 bases sitting between them. DNA of the CDR3: TGCGCCAGCAGCTTTACCGAGAGCTCCTACAATGAGCAGTTCTTC. It specifies CASSFTESSYNEQFF.

This rearrangement joins TRBV11-3 to TRBJ1-1, with a possible D match to TRBD1 (6 bases). V was cut by 0 bases and J by 5 bases, with 13 bases left in between. Germline-derived CDR1 and CDR2 are SGHNT and YENEEA. The length of the CDR3 is 15 residues. CDR3 bases: TGTGCCAGCAGCTTAGAAGGGGGGGCAGGTACTGAAGCTTTCTTT. Encoded protein: CASSLEGGAGTEAFF.

With respect to this clone: This sample includes further DNA sequences coding for the same CDR3. The chain combines TRBV4-2 with TRBJ2-3; perhaps TRBD2 as D (5 bases). The CDR3 sequence is 14 residues long. V lost 1 base and J lost 4, with 9 bases in between. Germline-derived CDR1 and CDR2 are LGHNA and YNFKEQ. In nucleotides, the CDR3 is TGTGCCAGCAGCCAAGTCGGGGTCCCAGATACGCAGTATTTT. It codes for CASSQVGVPDTQYF.

The CDR3 is CASSRLQATEAFF. The CDR3 nucleotides are TGTGCCAGCAGCCGCCTCCAGGCCACTGAAGCTTTCTTT. The chain joins TRBV7-9 to TRBJ1-1; D unclear. CDR1 is SEHNR, CDR2 FQNEAQ, per germline (reference sequence). The CDR3 is made up of 13 amino acids. Trimming pared 5 bases from V and 4 bases from J, leaving 11 bases between.

The rearrangement joins TRBV2 to TRBJ1-5; 9 bases agree with TRBD1. CDR1 is SNHLY, CDR2 FYNNEI, per germline. The CDR3 length is 15 residues. V shed 3 bases and J 1 base; nucleotides not matched to a gene: 1. The CDR3 region has the DNA TGTGCCAGCAGTGAGGGGACAGGGAGCAATCAGCCCCAGCATTTT. Amino acids: CASSEGTGSNQPQHF.